These T cell receptor beta chains were read from a single sample in a study of T cells after yellow fever vaccination. MiXCR, run by TCRdb on the 5' RACE reads, gives a single entry per CDR3 protein. Of about 500,000 distinct CDR3 sequences listed, 17% are singletons. The sequences come from PBMCs, collected 5 to 6 days after the first yellow fever vaccination. The receptors here all came from a man between 18 and 35 years old who received the YFV17D yellow fever vaccine. CDR3s include the opening cysteine and the closing phenylalanine or tryptophan. D genes are given only for firm matches. Some rows mark clone size as missing; the rest say once, few, many or name a class of expanded clone.

J: TRBJ1-6
D: .
V: TRBV5-6
size: few
CDR3: CASSFWVGFVREPSPLHF
DNA: TGTGCCAGCAGCTTTTGGGTGGGATTTGTCAGGGAACCTTCACCCCTCCACTTT

J: TRBJ2-6
D: TRBD1
V: TRBV15
size: few
CDR3: CATSRERTGGAGANVLTF
DNA: TGTGCCACCAGCAGAGAGAGGACAGGGGGCGCTGGGGCCAACGTCCTGACTTTC

J: TRBJ2-1
D: TRBD2
V: TRBV7-3
size: few
CDR3: CASSFTGTSTGNEQFF
DNA: TGTGCCAGCAGCTTTACCGGGACTAGTACGGGCAATGAGCAGTTCTTC

J: TRBJ1-6
D: .
V: TRBV5-1
size: .
CDR3: CASSLEMGPGLGSPLHF
DNA: TGCGCCAGCAGCTTGGAAATGGGGCCAGGGCTAGGGTCACCCCTCCACTTT

J: TRBJ2-1
D: TRBD1
V: TRBV13
size: few
CDR3: CASSTSGGAGRYNEQFF
DNA: TGTGCCAGCAGCACCTCAGGGGGCGCAGGTCGATACAATGAGCAGTTCTTC

J: TRBJ2-2
D: TRBD1
V: TRBV5-4
size: many
CDR3: CASRRTGGTGELFF
DNA: TGTGCCAGCAGACGGACAGGGGGCACCGGGGAGCTGTTTTTT

J: TRBJ1-1
D: .
V: TRBV7-2
size: .
CDR3: CASSWELMNTEAFF
DNA: TGTGCCAGCAGCTGGGAGCTCATGAACACTGAAGCTTTCTTT

J: TRBJ2-6
D: .
V: TRBV7-9
size: .
CDR3: CASSVRVVANVLTF
DNA: TGTGCCAGCAGCGTGAGGGTCGTAGCCAACGTCCTGACTTTC

J: TRBJ1-5
D: .
V: TRBV18
size: .
CDR3: CASSPNRGRIGKPQHF
DNA: TGTGCCAGCTCACCAAACCGGGGGCGTATAGGAAAGCCCCAGCATTTT

J: TRBJ2-7
D: .
V: TRBV6-1
size: .
CDR3: CASSPYASYEQYF
DNA: TGTGCCAGCAGTCCGTACGCTAGTTACGAGCAGTACTTC

J: TRBJ2-2
D: .
V: TRBV6-1
size: .
CDR3: CASSVKLVGTGELFF
DNA: TGTGCCAGCAGTGTTAAGCTAGTCGGGACCGGGGAGCTGTTTTTT

J: TRBJ1-5
D: .
V: TRBV12-3/TRBV12-4
size: .
CDR3: CASIRGLRSNQPQHF
DNA: TGTGCCAGCATTCGAGGGTTAAGGAGCAATCAGCCCCAGCATTTT

J: TRBJ2-2
D: TRBD1
V: TRBV5-1
size: few
CDR3: CASSWQGGLNTGELFF
DNA: TGCGCCAGCAGCTGGCAAGGGGGCCTGAACACCGGGGAGCTGTTTTTT

J: TRBJ2-5
D: TRBD2
V: TRBV5-1
size: many
CDR3: CASSLGLAGKETQYF
DNA: TGCGCCAGCAGCTTGGGACTAGCGGGGAAAGAGACCCAGTACTTC

J: TRBJ2-7
D: TRBD2
V: TRBV5-1
size: few
CDR3: CASSVLPSGGAEGSYEQYF
DNA: TGCGCCAGCAGCGTACTGCCTAGCGGGGGGGCCGAGGGTTCCTACGAGCAGTACTTC

J: TRBJ2-1
D: .
V: TRBV19
size: few
CDR3: CASGIGEQFF
DNA: TGTGCCAGCGGGATTGGTGAGCAGTTCTTC

J: TRBJ1-2
D: .
V: TRBV5-6
size: .
CDR3: CASSRQGVGYTF
DNA: TGTGCCAGCAGCCGTCAAGGGGTAGGCTACACCTTC

J: TRBJ2-2
D: .
V: TRBV7-9
size: .
CDR3: CASSPDPSGELFF
DNA: TGTGCCAGCAGCCCGGACCCCTCCGGGGAGCTGTTTTTT

J: TRBJ1-1
D: .
V: TRBV7-9
size: many
CDR3: CASSYTSYEAFF
DNA: TGTGCCAGCAGCTATACGTCATATGAAGCTTTCTTT

J: TRBJ1-1
D: .
V: TRBV7-2
size: .
CDR3: CASSWQALMNTEAFF
DNA: TGTGCCAGCAGCTGGCAGGCCCTCATGAACACTGAAGCTTTCTTT

J: TRBJ1-1
D: .
V: TRBV28
size: many
CDR3: CASSGLGTEAFF
DNA: TGTGCCAGCAGTGGGCTAGGCACTGAAGCTTTCTTT

J: TRBJ2-1
D: .
V: TRBV12-3/TRBV12-4
size: few
CDR3: CASRTRPINEQFF
DNA: TGTGCCAGCAGGACGCGCCCGATCAATGAGCAGTTCTTC

J: TRBJ2-1
D: .
V: TRBV29-1
size: many
CDR3: CSVGAGAPYNEQFF
DNA: TGCAGCGTTGGGGCTGGGGCGCCCTACAATGAGCAGTTCTTC

J: TRBJ2-1
D: TRBD2
V: TRBV20-1
size: .
CDR3: CSARRTSGGSYNEQFF
DNA: TGCAGTGCTAGAAGAACTAGCGGAGGCTCCTACAATGAGCAGTTCTTC

J: TRBJ2-7
D: .
V: TRBV7-2
size: .
CDR3: CASSHINREQYF
DNA: TGTGCCAGCAGCCATATCAATAGGGAGCAGTACTTC

J: TRBJ1-6
D: .
V: TRBV12-3/TRBV12-4
size: few
CDR3: CASSLGHRVGSPLHF
DNA: TGTGCCAGCAGTTTAGGGCACAGGGTCGGGTCACCCCTCCACTTT

J: TRBJ1-5
D: TRBD1
V: TRBV7-8
size: .
CDR3: CASRSGTGSNQPQHF
DNA: TGTGCCAGCAGATCCGGGACAGGGTCGAACCAGCCCCAGCATTTT

J: TRBJ1-2
D: TRBD1
V: TRBV7-8
size: many
CDR3: CASSRDSSNYGYTF
DNA: TGTGCCAGCAGTAGGGACAGCAGTAACTATGGCTACACCTTC

J: TRBJ2-2
D: TRBD1
V: TRBV6-1
size: few
CDR3: CASRRTGGFTTGELFF
DNA: TGTGCCAGCAGACGGACAGGGGGCTTTACGACCGGGGAGCTGTTTTTT

J: TRBJ2-7
D: .
V: TRBV29-1
size: few
CDR3: CSVGGPSSYEQYF
DNA: TGCAGCGTTGGAGGGCCGAGCTCCTACGAGCAGTACTTC

J: TRBJ2-5
D: .
V: TRBV20-1
size: few
CDR3: CSARDTVDMEESQYF
DNA: TGCAGTGCTAGAGATACAGTGGACATGGAAGAGTCCCAGTACTTC

J: TRBJ1-5
D: .
V: TRBV5-6
size: .
CDR3: CASSLHTTLGEPQHF
DNA: TGTGCCAGCAGCTTGCATACAACCCTCGGGGAGCCCCAGCATTTT